This is a list of T cell receptor beta chains from one sample in a study of blood T cell repertoires in COVID-19. Here immunoSEQ multiplex PCR was the method, and the copy in TCRdb shows in-frame clones only, minus some. The sample carries under 95,000 clones, 87% recorded once. What was sequenced was peripheral blood. These receptors all come from a man between 60 and 75 years old with acute or convalescent COVID-19. Each CDR3 is given with its conserved first and last residue. A D gene is named only where the DNA matches it firmly. Size is stated for part of the rows, as once, few or many counts, or as a class when the clone is expanded.

TRBJ1-3 TRBV5-5 . . 17 CASSLALSRGSGNTIYF TGTGCCAGCAGCTTGGCGCTGTCCAGGGGTTCAGGAAACACCATATATTTT
TRBJ1-5 TRBV6-5 . . 15 CASSYGGRGNQPQHF TGTGCCAGCAGTTACGGGGGGAGGGGAAATCAGCCCCAGCATTTT
TRBJ1-6 TRBV6-5 . TRBD1 15 CASSLNPGQRSPLHF TGTGCCAGCAGCTTAAATCCGGGACAGCGTTCACCCCTCCACTTT
TRBJ1-2 TRBV7-2 . TRBD1 16 CASSFDRAAANYGYTF TGTGCCAGCAGCTTTGACAGGGCCGCAGCTAACTATGGCTACACCTTC
TRBJ1-6 TRBV11-2 . TRBD1 16 CASSRMDRGFNSPLHF TGTGCCAGCAGCAGAATGGACAGGGGTTTTAATTCACCCCTCCACTTT
TRBJ2-7 TRBV6-5 . TRBD1 13 CASSLGQGYEQYF TGTGCCAGCAGCCTTGGACAGGGGTACGAGCAGTACTTC
TRBJ1-5 TRBV5-1 . . 15 CASSKTGNSNQPQHF TGCGCCAGCAGCAAGACAGGTAATAGCAATCAGCCCCAGCATTTT
TRBJ2-3 TRBV24-1 . TRBD1 16 CATSDLYRGRGDTQYF TGTGCCACCAGTGATTTGTACAGGGGGCGTGGAGATACGCAGTATTTT
TRBJ2-5 TRBV7-7 . TRBD1 15 CASSPRQGRTETQYF TGTGCCAGCAGCCCCCGACAGGGGAGGACGGAGACCCAGTACTTC
TRBJ1-1 TRBV6-1 . . 14 CASSESAGRTEAFF TGTGCCAGCAGTGAATCGGCAGGGAGGACTGAAGCTTTCTTT
TRBJ1-2 TRBV5-1 once TRBD1 14 CASSLETGVGGYTF TGCGCCAGCAGCTTGGAGACAGGGGTTGGAGGCTACACCTTC
TRBJ1-2 TRBV6-5 . . 14 CASSLERPNYGYTF TGTGCCAGCAGTCTAGAAAGGCCTAACTATGGCTACACCTTC
TRBJ2-7 TRBV10-3 . . 13 CAISEDRSYEQYF TGTGCCATCAGTGAGGACAGATCCTACGAGCAGTACTTC
TRBJ2-3 TRBV5-6 once TRBD1 15 CASSSEDRGTDTQYF TGTGCCAGCAGCTCCGAAGACAGGGGGACAGATACGCAGTATTTT
TRBJ1-5 TRBV19 . . 14 CASSIDSINQPQHF TGTGCCAGTAGTATTGACAGCATCAATCAGCCCCAGCATTTT
TRBJ1-4 TRBV19 . . 14 CASSASPGSEKLFF TGTGCCAGTAGTGCCAGCCCCGGGAGTGAAAAACTGTTTTTT
TRBJ2-2 TRBV4-3 . . 17 CASSQDSGGRGTGELFF TGCGCCAGCAGCCAAGATAGTGGAGGGCGGGGAACCGGGGAGCTGTTTTTT
TRBJ1-4 TRBV6-6 . . 15 CASRIEGGRNEKLFF TGTGCCAGCAGGATAGAGGGGGGGCGCAATGAAAAACTGTTTTTT
TRBJ2-2 TRBV9 . . 14 CASSSVRNTGELFF TGTGCCAGCAGCTCCGTCCGGAACACCGGGGAGCTGTTTTTT
TRBJ2-7 TRBV11-2 . . 13 CASSFGQTYEQYF TGTGCCAGCAGCTTCGGACAGACCTACGAGCAGTACTTC
TRBJ1-3 TRBV2 . TRBD1 15 CASIQTGGPGNTIYF TGTGCCAGCATTCAGACAGGGGGACCTGGAAACACCATATATTTT
TRBJ1-3 TRBV11-2 . . 15 CASQLGPSSGNTIYF TGTGCCAGCCAACTGGGCCCGAGCTCTGGAAACACCATATATTTT
TRBJ2-5 TRBV19 . TRBD1 15 CASRIAGGEVETQYF TGTGCCAGTAGAATAGCAGGGGGCGAAGTAGAGACCCAGTACTTC
TRBJ1-5 TRBV7-2 few . 16 CASSLEPRDRGQPQHF TGTGCCAGCAGCTTAGAGCCCCGGGATAGGGGGCAGCCCCAGCATTTT
TRBJ2-7 TRBV4-3 . TRBD1 15 CASSHRTGQNYEQYF TGCGCCAGCAGCCACAGGACAGGGCAGAACTACGAGCAGTACTTC
TRBJ2-5 TRBV30 . . 15 CASSVVGGAQETQYF TGTGCCTCCTCGGTCGTGGGGGGGGCTCAAGAGACCCAGTACTTC
TRBJ2-1 TRBV3-1/TRBV3-2 . . 13 CASSPPGLPEQFF TGTGCCAGCAGCCCCCCGGGGTTGCCAGAGCAGTTCTTC
TRBJ1-5 TRBV2 once . 13 CASGYSGDQPQHF TGTGCCAGCGGGTATTCAGGGGATCAGCCCCAGCATTTT
TRBJ2-1 TRBV12-5 . TRBD2 15 CASGLDLGGGTEQFF TGTGCTAGTGGTTTGGATTTGGGGGGGGGAACCGAGCAGTTCTTC
TRBJ2-7 TRBV2 few TRBD2 18 CASSLTSGGPDLTYEQYF TGTGCCAGCAGCTTAACTAGCGGGGGGCCTGACTTAACCTACGAGCAGTACTTC
TRBJ1-1 TRBV5-6 . . 12 CASKRDLAEAFF TGTGCCAGCAAAAGGGACTTGGCTGAAGCTTTCTTT
TRBJ1-1 TRBV19 few . 14 CASSIPGFNTEAFF TGTGCCAGTAGTATACCAGGCTTCAACACTGAAGCTTTCTTT
TRBJ2-1 TRBV6-1 . . 14 CASSERQPADEQFF TGTGCCAGCAGTGAAAGACAACCAGCGGATGAGCAGTTCTTC
TRBJ1-4 TRBV30 once TRBD1 15 CAWSGQGETNEKLFF TGTGCCTGGAGTGGACAGGGGGAAACTAATGAAAAACTGTTTTTT
TRBJ2-7 TRBV7-2 once . 12 CASSFSLYEQYF TGTGCCAGCAGCTTCAGTCTCTACGAGCAGTACTTC
TRBJ2-7 TRBV4-2 . . 14 CASSQEDSYNEQYF TGTGCCAGCAGCCAAGAGGACTCCTATAACGAGCAGTACTTC
TRBJ2-3 TRBV19 . . 12 CASSPNTDTQYF TGTGCCAGTAGTCCTAACACAGATACGCAGTATTTT
TRBJ1-2 TRBV19 . TRBD1 12 CASSQTGAGYTF TGTGCCAGTAGCCAAACAGGGGCTGGCTACACCTTC
TRBJ1-5 TRBV5-3 . TRBD1 14 CARSIQGCTQPQHF TGTGCCAGAAGCATACAGGGGTGTACACAGCCCCAGCATTTT
TRBJ1-1 TRBV7-2 once . 14 CASSLGRANTEAFF TGTGCCAGCAGCTTAGGGCGGGCGAACACTGAAGCTTTCTTT
TRBJ1-2 TRBV7-9 once . 17 CASSLTTSFGGLGGYTF TGTGCCAGCAGCCTTACCACCTCGTTCGGGGGGTTGGGTGGCTACACCTTC
TRBJ2-3 TRBV7-2 . . 17 CASSFNPAGSGKDTQYF TGTGCCAGCAGCTTCAACCCTGCGGGGTCTGGGAAAGATACGCAGTATTTT